Listed below are T cell receptor beta chains from one sample, sequenced in a study of shared clonotypes between healthy human individuals. Sequencing used immunoSEQ multiplex PCR; TCRdb keeps in-frame clones, though not all of them. Here the sample spans about 2.5 million clones, just under 95% being singletons. Sequencing was carried out using naive CD4+ T cells from PBMCs. The receptors originated from a man aged 18 to 30 in good health. Some clones in this sample may be carry-over from other donors' samples. CDR3s include the opening cysteine and the closing phenylalanine or tryptophan. Each record gives: V gene, D gene, clone size, J gene, CDR3 protein, CDR3 DNA. A D gene is named only where the DNA matches it firmly. Clone sizes are given selectively: once, few, many, or a class where the clone is expanded.

TRBV27	TRBD2	.	TRBJ2-5	CASSHFRLAGAGETQYF	TGTGCCAGCAGTCATTTTAGGCTAGCGGGAGCCGGTGAGACCCAGTACTTC
TRBV28	.	.	TRBJ1-1	CASSFRGGSQVYTEAFF	TGTGCCAGCAGTTTCCGGGGAGGTAGTCAGGTGTACACTGAAGCTTTCTTT
TRBV7-8	TRBD1	.	TRBJ2-5	CASSVAGTAQETQYF	TGTGCCAGCAGCGTCGCCGGGACAGCACAAGAGACCCAGTACTTC
TRBV5-1	.	.	TRBJ2-7	CASSLAPGAEQYF	TGCGCCAGCAGCTTGGCTCCCGGGGCCGAGCAGTACTTC
TRBV14	TRBD2	.	TRBJ2-1	CASSQEWGLAKHEQFF	TGTGCCAGCAGCCAAGAATGGGGACTAGCGAAACATGAGCAGTTCTTC
TRBV29-1	.	.	TRBJ2-1	CSVEVGNRFLGTPSYNEQFF	TGCAGCGTTGAAGTGGGGAACAGGTTTCTCGGGACCCCGTCCTACAATGAGCAGTTCTTC
TRBV5-1	.	.	TRBJ1-3	CASSPRDNTLNTIYF	TGCGCCAGCAGCCCCCGGGACAACACGCTAAACACCATATATTTT
TRBV7-7	TRBD2	.	TRBJ2-5	CASSLGGTTGETQYF	TGTGCCAGCAGCTTAGGGGGGACTACCGGAGAGACCCAGTACTTC
TRBV6-1	.	.	TRBJ2-7	CASREGIDFSYEQYF	TGTGCCAGCAGGGAGGGGATTGACTTCTCCTACGAGCAGTACTTC
TRBV5-6	TRBD2	.	TRBJ2-1	CASSPAFGLARTYNEQFF	TGTGCCAGCAGCCCCGCATTTGGACTAGCGAGAACCTACAATGAGCAGTTCTTC
TRBV30	.	.	TRBJ1-3	CAWSVTYSGNTIYF	TGTGCCTGGAGTGTGACCTACTCTGGAAACACCATATATTTT
TRBV7-8	.	.	TRBJ2-1	CASSNAWAPYNEQFF	TGTGCCAGCAGCAACGCTTGGGCCCCCTACAATGAGCAGTTCTTC
TRBV7-9	TRBD2	.	TRBJ2-5	CASSRTSGQETQYF	TGTGCCAGCAGCCGTACTAGCGGACAAGAGACCCAGTACTTC
TRBV28	TRBD1	few	TRBJ1-2	CASGEGAANYGYTF	TGTGCCAGCGGGGAGGGGGCTGCAAACTATGGCTACACCTTC
TRBV27	.	.	TRBJ1-4	CASTTPAGTPNEKLFF	TGTGCCAGCACGACTCCTGCCGGGACACCTAATGAAAAACTGTTTTTT
TRBV6-5	.	.	TRBJ2-7	CASSVAVGTYEQYF	TGTGCCAGCAGTGTAGCGGTAGGAACCTACGAGCAGTACTTC
TRBV11-1	.	.	TRBJ1-1	CASSYDGGGLEAFF	TGTGCCAGCAGTTACGACGGTGGCGGCCTTGAAGCTTTCTTT
TRBV18	.	.	TRBJ2-1	CASSLASERNEQFF	TGTGCCAGCTCACTAGCGTCTGAGAGGAATGAGCAGTTCTTC
TRBV14	TRBD2	.	TRBJ2-3	CASSRSFGTSGRSTDTQYF	TGTGCCAGCAGCCGAAGTTTCGGGACTAGCGGGAGGAGCACAGATACGCAGTATTTT
TRBV5-1	.	.	TRBJ2-2	CASSLTGTGESGRTGELFF	TGCGCCAGCAGCCTGACCGGGACAGGGGAGAGCGGGAGGACCGGGGAGCTGTTTTTT
TRBV4-1	.	.	TRBJ2-3	CASSQAPTGPDTQYF	TGCGCCAGCAGCCAAGCGCCAACAGGGCCGGATACGCAGTATTTT
TRBV5-1	TRBD1	.	TRBJ2-5	CASSLTGGDETQYF	TGCGCCAGCAGCTTGACAGGGGGCGACGAGACCCAGTACTTC